The sequence of this T cell receptor (beta chain) was determined in a study of PD-1 blockade in classical Hodgkin lymphoma. Assay used: immunoSEQ multiplex PCR; TCRdb lists only in-frame clones, some missing. The sample lists around 13,000 clones, around four fifths occurring once. Brentuximab vedotin exposure varied among the patients, all of whom had relapsed after autologous stem cell transplantation. Magnetic negative selection isolated CD8+ T cells from thawed PBMCs. General study results and limits: Why repertoires differed is undefined; disease activity or prior therapy possibly contributed. Newly diagnosed patients reportedly trailed healthy donors in baseline TCR diversity. Patients newly diagnosed and complete responders had comparable baseline diversity. Significantly greater TCR diversity emerged by C4D1 in CD4+ cells but not CD8+ cells.

Details on this clone: Its antigen remains unknown. This likely reflects a read error, since a far larger clone is one base away. Additional DNA sequences in this sample encode the identical CDR3.

This CDR3 contains 14 residues. The V gene's germline CDR1 is SGHTA and CDR2 FQGTGA. Deletions cut 3 bases from V and 11 bases from J, with 19 bases between. The input for sequencing was CD8+ T cells from blood, taken at baseline. The receptor comes from a human donor with classical Hodgkin lymphoma. This sequence joins TRBV7-3 and TRBJ1-1; a weak D match, TRBD1 (5 bases). CDR3 region: CASSLFDGGGEAFF. The CDR3 coding sequence is TGTGCCAGCAGCTTGTTTGACGGCGGGGGTGAGGCTTTCTTT. Complete variable domain (other parts from reference TRBV7-3 and TRBJ1-1): GAGVSQTPSNKVTEKGKYVELRCDPISGHTALYWYRQSLGQGPEFLIYFQGTGAADDSGLPNDRFFAVRPEGSVSTLKIQRTERGDSAVYLCASSLFDGGGEAFFGQGTRLTVV.